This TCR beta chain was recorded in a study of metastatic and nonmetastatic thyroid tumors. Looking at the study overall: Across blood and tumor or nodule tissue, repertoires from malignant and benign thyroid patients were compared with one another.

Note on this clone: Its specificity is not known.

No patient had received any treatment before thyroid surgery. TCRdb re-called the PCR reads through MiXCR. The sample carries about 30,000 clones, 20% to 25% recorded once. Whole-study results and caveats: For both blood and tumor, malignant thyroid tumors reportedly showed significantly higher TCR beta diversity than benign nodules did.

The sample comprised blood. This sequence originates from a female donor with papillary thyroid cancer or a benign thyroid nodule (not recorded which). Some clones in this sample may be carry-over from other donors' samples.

CDR3 DNA sequence: TGTGCCAGTAAGGACGCGGGCGGAATTAATGAAAAACTGTTTTTT. It yields the protein CASKDAGGINEKLFF. The V and J genes are TRBV19 and TRBJ1-4; unclear D gene. The length of the CDR3 is 15 residues. Germline CDR1 is LNHDA and CDR2 is SQIVND (reference sequence). The V and J ends lost 7 bases and 4 bases respectively, with 16 bases between them.